This T cell receptor (beta chain) came from a study of T cell clones after liver transplantation. Study-wide results and caveats: Low donor cell numbers restricted donor-reactive repertoire measurement in two subjects.

In regard to this clone: The antigen remains unidentified.

Here immunoSEQ multiplex PCR was the method, and the copy in TCRdb shows in-frame clones only, minus some. The data contain more than 95,000 clones, 82% of them seen just once; the ten biggest clones take up over 0.9%. V lost 0 bases and J lost 4; bases outside the gene matches: 7. CDR3 length: 17 amino acids. Germline V gene sequence: CDR1 SGHDN, CDR2 FVKESK. The sequencing used CD4+ T cells from blood, collected before liver transplant. This sequence joins TRBV14 and TRBJ2-1; TRBD2 agrees at 9 bases. The source of this sequence is a human donor who received a liver transplant. The CDR3 region has the DNA TGTGCCAGCAGCCAAGAAACCCTTGCGGGAGGGTACAATGAGCAGTTCTTC. It codes for CASSQETLAGGYNEQFF.